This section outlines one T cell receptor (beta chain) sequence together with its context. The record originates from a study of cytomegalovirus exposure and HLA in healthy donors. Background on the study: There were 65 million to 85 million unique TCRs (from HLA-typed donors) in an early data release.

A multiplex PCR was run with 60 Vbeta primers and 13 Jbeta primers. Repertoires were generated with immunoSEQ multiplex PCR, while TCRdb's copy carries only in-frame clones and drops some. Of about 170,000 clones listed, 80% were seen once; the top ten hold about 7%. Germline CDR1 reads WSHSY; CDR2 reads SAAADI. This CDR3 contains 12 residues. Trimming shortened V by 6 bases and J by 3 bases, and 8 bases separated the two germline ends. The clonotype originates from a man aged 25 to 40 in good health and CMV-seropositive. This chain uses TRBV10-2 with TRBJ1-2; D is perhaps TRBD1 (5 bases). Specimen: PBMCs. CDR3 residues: CASSSRDYGYTF. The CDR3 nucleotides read TGCGCCAGCAGCAGCAGGGACTATGGCTACACCTTC.